Listed below are T cell receptor beta chains from one sample, sequenced in a study of CD8+ T cells in alopecia areata. Some clones are missing from TCRdb's copy, which holds only in-frame ones; the method was immunoSEQ multiplex PCR. Of roughly 200,000 clones detected, more than 30% appear once; the ten largest clones hold around 0.48%. The sequences come from CD4+ T cells sorted from blood, collected around week 30, from a patient treated with tofacitinib. The receptors come from a human donor with alopecia areata. The conserved cysteine and the conserved F or W are not part of the CDR3 here.

j_gene | v_gene | CDR3aa
TRBJ2-7 | TRBV2 | ASSEQLYEQY
TRBJ2-3 | TRBV30 | AWSGPHRSSTDTQY
TRBJ1-1 | TRBV6-6 | ASSYQGLNTEAF
TRBJ2-1 | TRBV5-4 | ASSLSPGQTNNEQF
TRBJ1-2 | TRBV5-4 | ASSTSIRDRAHYGYT
TRBJ2-7 | TRBV29-1 | SVNGQGVPYEQY
TRBJ1-1 | TRBV29-1 | SVGGTVGTEAF
TRBJ2-7 | TRBV7-9 | ASSLGASQGATYEQY
TRBJ2-6 | TRBV6-4 | ASKPTSGANVLT
TRBJ1-5 | TRBV10-3 | ATWTGNSNQPQH
TRBJ2-2 | TRBV4-2 | ASSPVGGANTGELF
TRBJ2-1 | TRBV2 | ALGGAGGRNEQF
TRBJ2-5 | TRBV4-1 | ASSQPQETQY
TRBJ2-1 | TRBV30 | AWTGRSYNEQF
TRBJ1-6 | TRBV7-2 | ASSLQGLGNSPLH
TRBJ2-3 | TRBV29-1 | SVVGGGTDTQY
TRBJ2-2 | TRBV11-3 | ASSPPVVGLAGTNTGELF
TRBJ1-1 | TRBV5-4 | ASSTQTGGGTEAF
TRBJ2-7 | TRBV2 | ASSARLAGGLSEQY
TRBJ1-2 | TRBV30 | AWSLTGVGYT
TRBJ1-2 | TRBV5-4 | ASSLAGFSGYT
TRBJ2-1 | TRBV15 | ATSRETGAGHLV
TRBJ2-1 | TRBV7-8 | ASSLDYLLAGGEQF
TRBJ2-3 | TRBV30 | AWSVGGADTQY
TRBJ1-1 | TRBV5-1 | ASSLGGTENTEAF
TRBJ2-5 | TRBV7-9 | ASGRQETQY
TRBJ1-2 | TRBV29-1 | SVDPLGRGAYGYT
TRBJ2-3 | TRBV15 | ATSRGGGTDTQY
TRBJ2-1 | TRBV11-2 | ASSPTKALGF
TRBJ2-7 | TRBV29-1 | SVAGTVTYEQY
TRBJ1-5 | TRBV4-1 | ASSQDGQNQPQH
TRBJ2-7 | TRBV15 | ATSGDRELYEQY
TRBJ2-3 | TRBV7-9 | ASSPGSSADTQY
TRBJ2-3 | TRBV14 | ASSQRGSGFSTDTQY
TRBJ1-5 | TRBV27 | ASKTGIYSNQPQH
TRBJ1-2 | TRBV30 | AWRSPQHYGYT
TRBJ2-7 | TRBV29-1 | SAGQSYEQY
TRBJ2-5 | TRBV7-3 | ASSVGPTQETQY
TRBJ1-2 | TRBV6-6 | ASSYSPNSNYGYT
TRBJ2-1 | TRBV30 | AWSRTQQPPNEQF
TRBJ2-7 | TRBV10-3 | AIRRDTEEEQY
TRBJ1-4 | TRBV6-5 | ASSYSSRPTNEKLF
TRBJ2-7 | TRBV7-2 | ASSLVVTSGRAYEQY
TRBJ1-1 | TRBV29-1 | SVEGTANTEAF
TRBJ2-1 | TRBV5-1 | ASSTQGGEQF
TRBJ2-5 | TRBV7-2 | ASSPKSGGGWTQY